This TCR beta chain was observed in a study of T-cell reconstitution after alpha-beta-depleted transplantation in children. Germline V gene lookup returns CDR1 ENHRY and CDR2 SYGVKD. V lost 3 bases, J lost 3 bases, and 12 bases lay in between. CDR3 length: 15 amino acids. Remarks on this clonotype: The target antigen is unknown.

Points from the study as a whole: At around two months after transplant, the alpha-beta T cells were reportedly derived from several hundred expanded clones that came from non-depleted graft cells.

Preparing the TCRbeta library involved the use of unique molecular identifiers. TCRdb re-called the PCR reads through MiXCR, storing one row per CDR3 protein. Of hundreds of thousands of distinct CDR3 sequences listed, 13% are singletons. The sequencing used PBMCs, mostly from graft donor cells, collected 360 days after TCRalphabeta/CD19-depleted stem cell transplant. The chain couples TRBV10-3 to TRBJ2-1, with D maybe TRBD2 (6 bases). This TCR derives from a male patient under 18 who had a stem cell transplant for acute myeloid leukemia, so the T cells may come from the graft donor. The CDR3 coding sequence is TGTGCCATCAGTGAATCGCTAGCGAGCTACAATGAGCAGTTCTTC. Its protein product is CAISESLASYNEQFF.